The clone carrying this TCR beta chain came up many times. Its target is unknown. Constant-segment primers were used for 5'RACE, and the resulting TCR alpha and TCR beta cDNA libraries carried sample barcodes and UMIs. TCRdb recomputed calls from the 5' RACE reads with MiXCR, one row per CDR3 protein. The sample gives 25,000 to 35,000 distinct CDR3 sequences, 20% to 25% of which show up once; about 1.6% is in the top ten. This CDR3 region has 11 residues. Trimming removed 3 bases from V and 15 bases from J; junction bases left unmatched: 2. Germline CDR1 is SQVTM and CDR2 is ANQGSEA. The data were taken from a study of T-cell memory formation after mild COVID-19. Study-wide background: TCR clustering was largely donor specific. General study points: Several responding clones turned up in pre-infection memory, indicating that cross-reactive memory may have taken part.

This chain uses TRBV29-1 with TRBJ1-6; 10 bases line up with TRBD1. The source is an adult who had mild COVID-19 (a few samples of this study predate the infection). Cell type and time point are not known. What was sequenced was PBMCs or a T cell subset sorted from them (not recorded which). For the CDR3, the DNA is TGCAGCGTTGAGGGACAGGGGCACCTCCACTTT. Amino acids: CSVEGQGHLHF.